These 6 T cell receptor beta chains came from one sample sequenced in a study of CD8+ T cells in alopecia areata. RNA was extracted and reverse transcribed into cDNA as the sequencing template. The method was immunoSEQ multiplex PCR; TCRdb's version includes in-frame clones alone and lacks a portion of them. The sample records 150,000 or so clones, 45% to 60% being singletons. Sequenced material: CD4+ T cells sorted from blood. The receptor source for this set is a human donor with alopecia areata.

This clone was seen only a few times. The chain carries TRBV5-4 and TRBJ2-7, with unresolved D. Trimming cost V 4 bases and J 6 bases, with 11 bases left between them. The CDR3 runs 12 residues. Germline V lookup: CDR1 SGHNT, CDR2 YYREEE (reference sequence). CDR3 loop: CASSLLFSEQYF. CDR3 nucleotides: TGTGCCAGCAGCCTCCTTTTCAGCGAGCAGTACTTC. Full variable domain (remainder filled in from reference TRBV5-4 and TRBJ2-7): ETGVTQSPTHLIKTRGQQVTLRCSSQSGHNTVSWYQQALGQGPQFIFQYYREEENGRGNFPPRFSGLQFPNYSSELNVNALELDDSALYLCASSLLFSEQYFGPGTRLTVT.

The chain is built from TRBV29-1 and TRBJ2-5; 7 nucleotides align to TRBD1. The germline V gene has CDR1 SQVTM and CDR2 ANQGSEA. The CDR3 consists of 14 residues. J gave up 5 bases and V 8 bases, and 14 bases lay outside the gene matches. The CDR3 bases are TGCAGCCTTTTGAGAGGAGGACAGGAGGAGACCCAGTACTTC. Its protein product is CSLLRGGQEETQYF.

This clone was detected only a few times. This chain connects TRBV27 to TRBJ2-2; perhaps TRBD1 as D (7 bases). CDR3 size: 14 residues. CDR1 and CDR2 (germline): MNHEY, SMNVEV (reference sequence). Between the trimmed V and J ends, which lost 10 bases and 6 bases, there was a span of 18 bases. The CDR3 DNA sequence: TGTGCCACTCAGGGGGGAGCGAAAGCCGGGGAGCTGTTTTTT. Translating it yields CATQGGAKAGELFF.

The chain couples TRBV9 to TRBJ2-5, with 10 bases lining up with TRBD1. Germline V gene lookup returns CDR1 SGDLS and CDR2 YYNGEE. The CDR3 spans 15 residues. V shed 2 bases, J shed 4 bases, and the junction held 5 bases outside the gene matches. CDR3 coding DNA: TGTGCCAGCAGCGTGACGACAGGGGGCGTAGAGACCCAGTACTTC. This encodes CASSVTTGGVETQYF. Combining the CDR3 with reference TRBV9 and TRBJ2-5 gives the whole variable domain DSGVTQTPKHLITATGQRVTLRCSPRSGDLSVYWYQQSLDQGLQFLIQYYNGEERAKGNILERFSAQQFPDLHSELNLSSLELGDSALYFCASSVTTGGVETQYFGPGTRLLVL.

The chain joins TRBV25-1 to TRBJ2-6; either TRBD1 or TRBD2 may fit D (6 bases each). The CDR3 runs 15 residues. The V gene's germline CDR1 is MGHDK and CDR2 SYGVNS. V dropped 3 bases and J dropped 2 bases, with 8 bases sitting between them. The CDR3 DNA is TGTGCCAGCAGTGAGAGGGGGGCTGGGGCCAACGTCCTGACTTTC. As protein: CASSERGAGANVLTF. Full variable domain (rest looked up from reference TRBV25-1 and TRBJ2-6): EADIYQTPRYLVIGTGKKITLECSQTMGHDKMYWYQQDPGMELHLIHYSYGVNSTEKGDLSSESTVSRIRTEHFPLTLESARPSHTSQYLCASSERGAGANVLTFGAGSRLTVL.

J is TRBJ2-1 and V is TRBV29-1; D unresolved. In germline, CDR1 is SQVTM, CDR2 ANQGSEA. The CDR3 totals 14 residues. V lost 5 bases and J lost 5, with 16 bases in between. Here the CDR3 reads CSVKMRLANNEQFF. CDR3 nucleotides: TGCAGCGTTAAGATGCGACTGGCGAACAATGAGCAGTTCTTC.